One sample yielded the 22 T cell receptor beta chains listed below, sequenced in a study of identical twins. From the 5' RACE reads, TCRdb called clonotypes with MiXCR, one entry per CDR3 protein. The data hold around 550,000 distinct CDR3 sequences, with approximately 16% observed a single time. These data also formed part of another study, on yellow fever vaccine responses in identical twins.

The specimen was CD4+ T cells sorted from blood. These receptor sequences come from a woman between 18 and 30 years old in good health.

Comment on this clonotype: With a much larger clone just one base away, this may be a read error. The chain is built from TRBV3-1 and TRBJ2-5; D call uncertain. Germline V CDR1 and CDR2: LGHDT, YNNKEL (reference sequence). There are 12 residues in the CDR3. The V end was cut by 4 bases, the J end by 5 bases, with 8 bases between. The CDR3 spells CASSRNSETQYF. The CDR3 bases are TGTGCCAGCAGCCGGAATTCGGAGACCCAGTACTTC.

The chain links TRBV5-5 to TRBJ2-7, with D perhaps matching TRBD1 (6 bases). CDR1 and CDR2 (germline): SGHKS, YYEKEE (reference sequence). This CDR3 has 14 amino acids. The V end was cut by 4 bases, the J end by 3 bases, with 14 bases between. DNA of the CDR3: TGTGCCAGCAGCCGACAGGATGGATTCTACGAGCAGTACTTC. Its protein is CASSRQDGFYEQYF.

The CDR3 is CASSKGSIAGAFDTQYF. The CDR3 region has the DNA TGTGCCAGCAGCAAAGGTTCCATAGCGGGAGCGTTTGATACGCAGTATTTT. The rearrangement uses TRBV21-1 and TRBJ2-3; the table's TRBD2 call for D was not verified on the DNA. TRBV21-1 is listed as a pseudogene. There are 17 residues in the CDR3.

This sequence joins TRBV20-1 and TRBJ2-3; 8 bases line up with TRBD2. The CDR3 has 14 amino acids. The ends lost 5 bases at V and 4 bases at J; junction bases unmatched: 8. Looked up from germline, CDR1 is DFQATT and CDR2 is SNEGSKA (reference sequence). The CDR3 bases are TGCAGTGCTTGGAAAGCGGGGGCGTCAGATACGCAGTATTTT. Amino acid sequence: CSAWKAGASDTQYF.

A few counts support this clonotype. J is TRBJ2-7 and V is TRBV24-1; D unresolved. Trimming removed 1 base at V and 6 bases at J, with 3 bases between. The CDR3 contains 11 residues. The germline gives CDR1 KGHDR, CDR2 SFDVKD. This CDR3 reads CATSDLTEQYF. Here the CDR3 DNA reads TGTGCCACCAGTGATTTAACCGAGCAGTACTTC.

The chain carries TRBV11-2 and TRBJ2-7, with 8 bases aligning to TRBD1. The CDR3 extends over 17 amino acids. The germline V gene encodes CDR1 SGHAT and CDR2 FQNNGV. Trimming took 0 bases from V and 3 from J; bases not matched to a gene: 10. CDR3 sequence (DNA): TGTGCCAGCAGCTTAGAACCCGCGACAGGGGCTGGCTACGAGCAGTACTTC. Protein product: CASSLEPATGAGYEQYF.

This sequence joins TRBV7-9 and TRBJ2-5; D is unresolved. V shed 4 bases and J shed 0 bases, with 12 bases lying between them. The CDR3 consists of 15 residues. Germline CDR1 is SEHNR and CDR2 is FQNEAQ (reference sequence). The CDR3 DNA is TGTGCCAGCAGCTCCGCTAATTGGTACCAAGAGACCCAGTACTTC. Translation gives CASSSANWYQETQYF.

This chain uses TRBV24-1 with TRBJ2-1; 8 bases agree with TRBD1. Germline CDR1 and CDR2: KGHDR and SFDVKD. V lost 3 bases and J lost 8; bases outside the gene matches: 8. The CDR3 contains 15 residues. DNA for the CDR3: TGTGCCACCAGTGATCCCGTTACAGGGGGTCATGAGCAGTTCTTC. This sequence encodes CATSDPVTGGHEQFF.

This chain connects TRBV28 to TRBJ2-5, with 8 bases lining up with TRBD1. The germline gives CDR1 MDHEN, CDR2 SYDVKM. CDR3 length equals 16 residues. V gave up 7 bases and J gave up 5 bases; unmatched junction bases: 15. The CDR3 is CASNPTGDLIRETQYF. DNA of the CDR3: TGTGCCAGCAATCCGACAGGGGATCTCATACGGGAGACCCAGTACTTC.

The rearrangement uses TRBV10-3 and TRBJ2-2; 9 bases are shared with TRBD1. In germline, CDR1 is ENHRY, CDR2 SYGVKD. Germline trimming cut 3 bases from V and 1 base from J; bases unmatched to any gene: 3. This CDR3 comprises 16 residues. The CDR3 loop is CAISDGTGKNTGELFF. The CDR3 DNA reads as TGTGCCATCAGTGACGGGACAGGGAAGAACACCGGGGAGCTGTTTTTT.

As for this clonotype: A read error may produce the germline difference seen at one junction end. The chain links TRBV3-1 to TRBJ2-2; no reliable D call. The germline V gene encodes CDR1 LGHDT and CDR2 YNNKEL (reference sequence). The CDR3 is 12 residues long. In DNA form, the CDR3 reads TGTGCCAGCAGCCTCTATACCGTGGAGCTGTTTTTT. Its translation: CASSLYTVELFF.

The V call is TRBV29-1, the J call TRBJ1-3, with D hard to call. Germline V gives CDR1 SQVTM, CDR2 ANQGSEA. Between the trimmed V and J ends, which lost 7 bases and 3 bases, there was a span of 13 bases. This CDR3 contains 13 residues. CDR3 sequence reads: CSAEKDSGNTIYF. In DNA, the CDR3 is TGCAGCGCCGAAAAGGATAGTGGAAACACCATATATTTT.

This clonotype appeared a few times. The chain employs TRBV15 and TRBJ1-6; D is unclear. This CDR3 comprises 13 residues. Germline assignment: CDR1 LNHNV and CDR2 YYDKDF (reference sequence). Trimming removed 6 bases from V and 6 bases from J, with 9 bases in between. The CDR3 DNA sequence: TGTGCCACCAGTCAGGACCTTAATTCACCCCTCCACTTT. The encoded protein is CATSQDLNSPLHF.

In this sample, this clonotype turned up a few times. The chain joins TRBV4-1 to TRBJ1-1, with TRBD1 as a possible D gene (6 bases). Germline CDR1 reads MGHRA; CDR2 reads YSYEKL. The CDR3 is 14 amino acids. Trimming took 4 bases from V and 6 from J, leaving 15 bases between them. CDR3 sequence: CASSRGQGWAEAFF. CDR3 in DNA: TGCGCCAGCAGCCGAGGGCAGGGGTGGGCTGAAGCTTTCTTT.

V gene TRBV3-1 combines with J gene TRBJ1-5; the D gene is possibly TRBD1 (5 bases). Per germline, CDR1 LGHDT and CDR2 YNNKEL (reference sequence). The CDR3 consists of 15 residues. With 1 base removed from V and 2 bases from J, the gap between germline ends came to 9 bases. The CDR3 DNA sequence: TGTGCCAGCAGCCAAGGGGGGTCGGGCAATCAGCCCCAGCATTTT. This translates into CASSQGGSGNQPQHF.

The chain is built from TRBV6-6 and TRBJ2-1, with TRBD2 as a possible D gene (7 bases). Trimming removed 4 bases at V and 10 bases at J, with 11 bases between. Germline CDR1 MNHNY, CDR2 SVGAGI (reference sequence). The CDR3 consists of 12 residues. The DNA of the CDR3 is TGTGCCAGCAGTTGGGAGGGGGGGGAGCAGTTCTTC. Amino acid sequence: CASSWEGGEQFF.

This sequence joins TRBV29-1 and TRBJ2-4; D call uncertain. The V gene's germline CDR1 is SQVTM and CDR2 ANQGSEA. The CDR3 consists of 13 residues. Trimming stripped 5 bases from V and 0 bases from J, with 8 bases between. CDR3 protein: CSVTELAKNIQYF. The DNA for the CDR3 is TGCAGCGTTACCGAGTTAGCCAAAAACATTCAGTACTTC. Complete variable domain (other parts from reference TRBV29-1 and TRBJ2-4): SAVISQKPSRDICQRGTSLTIQCQVDSQVTMMFWYRQQPGQSLTLIATANQGSEATYESGFVIDKFPISRPNLTFSTLTVSNMSPEDSSIYLCSVTELAKNIQYFGAGTRLSVL.

This clonotype was seen only a few times. V usage is TRBV5-1 and J usage is TRBJ2-7, with 9 bases matching TRBD1. The germline V gene encodes CDR1 SGHRS and CDR2 YFSETQ. With V trimmed by 4 bases and J by 4 bases, 6 bases remained unmatched. This CDR3 has 14 residues. The CDR3 protein is CASSPTTGGYEQYF. CDR3 bases: TGCGCCAGCAGCCCGACGACAGGGGGGTACGAGCAGTACTTC.

The chain links TRBV4-1 to TRBJ2-7; D is unclear. The V and J ends lost 1 base and 3 bases respectively, with 13 bases between them. This CDR3 has 15 residues. CDR1 MGHRA and CDR2 YSYEKL come from the germline V gene. CDR3: CASSQGPTTYYEQYF. In DNA form, the CDR3 reads TGCGCCAGCAGCCAAGGACCGACAACTTACTACGAGCAGTACTTC.

The sample holds many counts of this clonotype. The chain combines TRBV10-3 with TRBJ2-2; tentative D call: TRBD2 (6 bases). Germline lookup yields CDR1 ENHRY and CDR2 SYGVKD. V was cut by 2 bases and J by 4 bases, with 8 bases left in between. CDR3 length: 14 amino acids. CDR3 sequence reads: CAISEPTSTGELFF. CDR3 nucleotide sequence: TGTGCCATCAGTGAGCCGACTAGCACCGGGGAGCTGTTTTTT.

Only a few counts were recorded for this clonotype. The genes are TRBV5-5 and TRBJ2-1; tentative D call: TRBD1 (6 bases). This CDR3 is built from 18 residues. V lost 3 bases and J lost 0, with 19 bases in between. Germline V CDR1 and CDR2: SGHKS, YYEKEE (reference sequence). CDR3 sequence reads: CASSWGLLASSSYNEQFF. CDR3 in DNA: TGTGCCAGCAGCTGGGGGCTGCTAGCATCGAGCTCCTACAATGAGCAGTTCTTC.

The genes are TRBV6-2 or TRBV6-3 and TRBJ2-3; 9 bases line up with TRBD1. The CDR3 length is 15 residues. Trimming at V came to 10 bases and at J to 5 bases, leaving 13 bases not matched to a gene. Germline loops: CDR1 MNHEY, CDR2 SVGEGT. CDR3 sequence: CATKPGTGNGDTQYF. For the CDR3, the DNA is TGTGCCACCAAACCCGGGACAGGGAATGGAGATACGCAGTATTTT.